This entry lists 20 T cell receptor beta chains sequenced from one sample in a study of CD8+ T cells in alopecia areata. cDNA serving as the sequencing template came from extracted, reverse transcribed RNA. Assay used: immunoSEQ multiplex PCR; TCRdb lists only in-frame clones, some missing. The table includes about 100,000 clones, 55% to 60% detected once. The material sequenced was NKG2D-low CD8+ T cells sorted from blood. Receptors were obtained from a human donor with alopecia areata.

This rearrangement joins TRBV27 to TRBJ2-1, with a weak D call TRBD1 (5 bases). CDR1 is MNHEY, CDR2 SMNVEV, per germline (reference sequence). The CDR3 extends over 15 amino acids. The ends were cut back, 4 bases at V and 6 bases at J, with 16 bases in the middle. CDR3 coding DNA: TGTGCCAGCAGTTCAATCCCGCGACAGTCCAATGAGCAGTTCTTC. This sequence encodes CASSSIPRQSNEQFF.

This clone was found a few times. This rearrangement joins TRBV5-6 to TRBJ1-2; D gene uncertain. The CDR3 has 12 residues. V lost 3 bases and J 6 bases, leaving 9 bases between the germline ends. The germline CDR1 and CDR2 sequences are SGHDT and YYEEEE. This CDR3 reads CASSSGGHGYTF. CDR3 in DNA: TGTGCCAGCAGCTCTGGAGGACATGGCTACACCTTC.

The chain employs TRBV28 and TRBJ2-7; maybe TRBD2 (6 bases). CDR3 length equals 16 residues. Trimming cost V 5 bases and J 4 bases, with 21 bases left between them. Germline V CDR1 and CDR2: MDHEN, SYDVKM. The CDR3 reads CASSPTRRGPKYEQYF. As DNA, the CDR3 is TGTGCCAGCAGTCCCACTAGGAGGGGCCCGAAATACGAGCAGTACTTC.

The rearrangement uses TRBV7-8 and TRBJ2-1; TRBD2 is a possible D gene (5 bases). The CDR3 covers 17 residues. V shed 8 bases and J shed 1 base, with 21 bases lying between them. CDR1 SGHVS and CDR2 FQNEAQ come from the germline V gene. Here the CDR3 reads CASAQWGERRSYNEQFF. The CDR3 DNA reads TGTGCCAGCGCCCAGTGGGGAGAGAGGCGGTCCTACAATGAGCAGTTCTTC. The full variable domain, in which reference TRBV7-8 and TRBJ2-1 provide the parts outside the CDR3, is GAGVSQSPRYKVAKRGQDVALRCDPISGHVSLFWYQQALGQGPEFLTYFQNEAQLDKSGLPSDRFFAERPEGSVSTLKIQRTQQEDSAVYLCASAQWGERRSYNEQFFGPGTRLTVL.

This clone has at least ten counts. The V call is TRBV25-1, the J call TRBJ2-1; weak D call: TRBD1 (6 bases). The CDR3 extends over 12 amino acids. Germline CDR1 MGHDK, CDR2 SYGVNS. The ends were cut back, 7 bases at V and 10 bases at J, with 14 bases in the middle. CDR3 amino acids: CASTRGMDEQFF. The CDR3 DNA reads as TGTGCCAGCACGAGGGGGATGGACGAGCAGTTCTTC.

This clone was seen only a few times. The chain joins TRBV4-1 to TRBJ2-1, with 7 bases aligning to TRBD2. The trim removed 1 base at V and 3 bases at J, leaving 3 bases unmatched. CDR3 size: 15 residues. Germline assignment: CDR1 MGHRA and CDR2 YSYEKL. The CDR3 sequence is CASSQVAGDYNEQFF. CDR3 nucleotides: TGCGCCAGCAGCCAAGTGGCGGGAGACTACAATGAGCAGTTCTTC.

The chain employs TRBV27 and TRBJ1-1; D uncertain. The V end was cut by 6 bases, the J end by 1 base, with 15 bases between. The CDR3 loop spans 15 amino acids. Germline CDR1 and CDR2: MNHEY and SMNVEV (reference sequence). The CDR3 region has the DNA TGTGCCAGCAGACCCCGAACGACGGGGAACACTGAAGCTTTCTTT. This codes for CASRPRTTGNTEAFF.

There are a few counts of this clone. The chain uses TRBV28 and TRBJ2-2; D unresolved. CDR3 size: 13 residues. Germline V gene lookup returns CDR1 MDHEN and CDR2 SYDVKM. Trimming left V 6 bases short and J 7 bases short, with 12 bases between. In DNA, the CDR3 is TGTGCCAGCAGCCGAAGGGCTTTCGGGGAGCTGTTTTTT. Its translation is CASSRRAFGELFF.

The V and J genes are TRBV7-8 and TRBJ1-2; a weak D match, TRBD1 (5 bases). CDR1 and CDR2 (germline): SGHVS, FQNEAQ. The CDR3 contains 17 residues. V was shortened by 7 bases and J by 3 bases, with 24 bases between the two germline ends. The CDR3, as DNA: TGTGCCAGCAAAGGGGAGGTACAGGTCGCCGAAGACTATGGCTACACCTTC. Translation gives CASKGEVQVAEDYGYTF.

The sample holds a few counts of this clone. The CDR3 DNA sequence: TGTGCCAGCAGCTTAGGTAGTGGGGTCAATCAGCCCCAGCATTTT. Encoded protein: CASSLGSGVNQPQHF. This chain links TRBV7-2 with TRBJ1-5; D remains unclear. The length of the CDR3 is 15 residues. Germline V gene data show CDR1 as SGHTA and CDR2 as FQGNSA. Trimming shortened V by 1 base and J by 3 bases, and 10 bases separated the two germline ends.

The chain links TRBV7-9 to TRBJ1-5; TRBD1 might be the D (5 bases). The CDR3 runs 14 residues. Germline CDR1 SEHNR, CDR2 FQNEAQ (reference sequence). The germline V and J ends were trimmed by 5 bases and 4 bases, with 12 bases remaining between them. The CDR3 sequence: CASSPGKGNQPQHF. The CDR3, as DNA: TGTGCCAGCAGCCCAGGGAAAGGAAATCAGCCCCAGCATTTT. The whole variable domain, remainder taken from reference TRBV7-9 and TRBJ1-5, is DTGVSQNPRHKITKRGQNVTFRCDPISEHNRLYWYRQTLGQGPEFLTYFQNEAQLEKSRLLSDRFSAERPKGSFSTLEIQRTEQGDSAMYLCASSPGKGNQPQHFGDGTRLSIL.

As to this clone: Other DNA sequences from this sample encode an identical CDR3 as well. This chain joins TRBV27 and TRBJ1-1; maybe TRBD1 (5 bases). Trimming shortened V by 6 bases and J by 1 base, and 9 bases separated the two germline ends. The germline gives CDR1 MNHEY, CDR2 SMNVEV (reference sequence). This CDR3 comprises 13 residues. The DNA of the CDR3 is TGTGCCAGCAGAACAGGACCGAACACTGAAGCTTTCTTT. It encodes CASRTGPNTEAFF.

CDR3 bases: TGTGCCAGTAGTCCCAGGGGGCGCCCCAGCGAGCAGTACTTC. Protein: CASSPRGRPSEQYF. This chain joins TRBV19 and TRBJ2-7, with 8 bases lining up with TRBD1. CDR1 and CDR2 (germline): LNHDA, SQIVND (reference sequence). The length of the CDR3 is 14 residues. Trimming took 5 bases from V and 6 from J; bases not matched to a gene: 9.

This clone was observed a handful of times. V is TRBV2 and J is TRBJ1-2; 7 bases line up with TRBD1. CDR3 size: 14 residues. Per germline, CDR1 SNHLY and CDR2 FYNNEI. V lost 6 bases and J lost 3; bases outside the gene matches: 7. The CDR3 bases are TGTGCCAGCAGGGGGAGGACAGGCCACTATGGCTACACCTTC. Translated, it gives CASRGRTGHYGYTF.

Concerning this clone itself: Other DNA sequences in the same sample also yield this CDR3. The chain couples TRBV29-1 to TRBJ2-1; 12 positions match TRBD2. V was pared by 2 bases and J by 1 base, with 0 bases of the junction left unmatched. The CDR3 spans 15 residues. Germline V lookup: CDR1 SQVTM, CDR2 ANQGSEA. In DNA, the CDR3 is TGCAGCGTTGAACTAGCGGGAGGGTCCTACAATGAGCAGTTCTTC. Protein sequence: CSVELAGGSYNEQFF.

This clone was counted a single time. This CDR3 is also generated by other DNA sequences in the sample. The chain employs TRBV9 and TRBJ2-5; 9 bases line up with TRBD2. Germline CDR1 SGDLS, CDR2 YYNGEE. V gave up 0 bases and J gave up 4 bases; unmatched junction bases: 1. The CDR3 runs to 14 residues. CDR3 sequence: CASSVGSGRETQYF. DNA for the CDR3: TGTGCCAGCAGCGTAGGTAGCGGGAGAGAGACCCAGTACTTC. Together with reference TRBV9 and TRBJ2-5, the CDR3 gives the full variable domain: DSGVTQTPKHLITATGQRVTLRCSPRSGDLSVYWYQQSLDQGLQFLIQYYNGEERAKGNILERFSAQQFPDLHSELNLSSLELGDSALYFCASSVGSGRETQYFGPGTRLLVL.

The rearrangement joins TRBV7-2 to TRBJ2-7, with D hard to call. This CDR3 is built from 14 residues. Trimming took 2 bases from V and 4 from J, leaving 12 bases between them. Germline CDR1 SGHTA, CDR2 FQGNSA. The DNA of the CDR3 is TGTGCCAGCAGCTTATCAGACACGAGGTACGAGCAGTACTTC. Amino acids: CASSLSDTRYEQYF.

V usage is TRBV15 and J usage is TRBJ2-7; 8 bases line up with TRBD1. CDR1 is LNHNV and CDR2 is YYDKDF in the germline V gene (reference sequence). This CDR3 comprises 15 residues. J gave up 5 bases and V 2 bases, and 8 bases lay outside the gene matches. The CDR3 loop is CATSRPTGDFDEQYF. CDR3 nucleotides: TGTGCCACCAGCAGACCGACAGGGGATTTCGACGAGCAGTACTTC.

This clone was detected a few times. Written as DNA, the CDR3 is TGCGCCAGCAGCCACCCCCCCCTCGGACAGGGTAACGAGCAGTACTTC. This translates into CASSHPPLGQGNEQYF. The V and J genes are TRBV4-1 and TRBJ2-7; 8 bases align to TRBD1. Germline values: CDR1 MGHRA, CDR2 YSYEKL. The V gene end was trimmed by 3 bases and the J gene end by 5 bases; junction bases not matched to a gene: 12. CDR3 length: 16 residues.

A few counts support this clone. The V call is TRBV29-1, the J call TRBJ2-3; D tentatively fits TRBD1 or TRBD2 (5 bases each). The CDR3 length is 17 residues. The germline V gene encodes CDR1 SQVTM and CDR2 ANQGSEA. Trimming cost V 1 base and J 2 bases, with 19 bases left between them. This CDR3 reads CSVEVLSFGTSTDTQYF. CDR3 sequence (DNA): TGCAGCGTTGAAGTCCTATCATTTGGGACCTCCACAGATACGCAGTATTTT.